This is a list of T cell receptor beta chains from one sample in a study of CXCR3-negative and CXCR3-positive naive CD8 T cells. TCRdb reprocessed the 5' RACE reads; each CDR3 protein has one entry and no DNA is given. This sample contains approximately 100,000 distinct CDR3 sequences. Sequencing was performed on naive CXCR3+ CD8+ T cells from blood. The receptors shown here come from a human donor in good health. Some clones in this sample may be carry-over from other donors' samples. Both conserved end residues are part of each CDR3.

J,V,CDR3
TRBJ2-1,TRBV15,CATSSEQPLRHEQFF
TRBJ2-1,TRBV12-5,CASGLASGRADNEQFF
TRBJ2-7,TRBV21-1,CASSTRLMGKQYF
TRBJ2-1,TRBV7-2,CASSLEQGYNEQFF
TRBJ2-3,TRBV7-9,CASSSEDGIRTDTQYF
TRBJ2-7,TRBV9,CASSVGWDRYSYEQYF
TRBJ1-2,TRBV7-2,CASSLTGDDYGYTF
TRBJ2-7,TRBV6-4,CASSEGLTYEQYF
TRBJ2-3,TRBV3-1,CASSQEGRALTDTQYF
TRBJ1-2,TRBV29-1,CSVSLDGNFYGYTF
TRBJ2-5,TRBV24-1,CATSDLQTYRAQYF
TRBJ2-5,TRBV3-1,CASSPGQGPVGETQYF
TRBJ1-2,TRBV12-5,CPSGLTAGLGYTF
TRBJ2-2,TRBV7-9,CASSPTSAGNTGELFF
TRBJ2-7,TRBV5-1,CASSLEWQGAYEQYF
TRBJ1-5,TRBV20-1,CSAILGRQGIISPQHF
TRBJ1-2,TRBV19,CASTYGFTGYTF
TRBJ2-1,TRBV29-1,CSVEFYAGGLFYEQFF
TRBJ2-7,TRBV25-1,CASSPRWAPYEQYF
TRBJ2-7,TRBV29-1,CSVDTGTSYEQYF
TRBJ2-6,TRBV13,CASSGGTASGANVLTF
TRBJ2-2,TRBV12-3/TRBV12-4,CASSDRTQNGELFF
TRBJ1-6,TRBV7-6,CASSLVEGSYSPLHF
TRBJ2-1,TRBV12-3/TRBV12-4,CASTGGDSYNEQFF
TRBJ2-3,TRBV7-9,CASSQSDTDTQYF
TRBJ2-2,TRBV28,CASSLGLAGAAGELFF
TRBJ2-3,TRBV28,CASSLYPPLGSSGTDTQYF
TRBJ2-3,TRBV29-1,CSVVGVGRAADTQYF
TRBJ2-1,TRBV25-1,CASSDSISSSYNEQFF
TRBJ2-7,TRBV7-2,CASSLGGYSSSYEQYF
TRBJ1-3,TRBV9,CASNDGYSGNTIYF
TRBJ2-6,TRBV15,CATSRDGPSGANVLTF
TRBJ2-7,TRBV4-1,CASSQATGTGGYEQYF
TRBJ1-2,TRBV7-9,CASSLNRGTAFYGYTF
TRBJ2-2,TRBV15,CATSKIEGLNTGELFF
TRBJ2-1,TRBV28,CASTGPGGLNEQFF
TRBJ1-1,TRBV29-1,CSVAPNTEAFF
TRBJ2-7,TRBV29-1,CSVGPGLAYEQYF
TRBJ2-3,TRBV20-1,CSARQLTSGLTDTQYF
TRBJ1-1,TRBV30,CAWTEPGPMNTEAFF
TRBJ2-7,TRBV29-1,CSIKGIWDSYEQYF
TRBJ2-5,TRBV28,CASGGPQETQYF
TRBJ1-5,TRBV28,CASSSVWDGNQPQHF
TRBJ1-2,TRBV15,CATRGQGTNYGYTF
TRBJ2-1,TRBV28,CATQPTGQRHNEQFF
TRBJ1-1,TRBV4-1,CASRIRTENTEAFF
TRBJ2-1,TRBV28,CASTPRPGGYNEQFF
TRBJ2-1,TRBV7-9,CASSPPRENEQFF
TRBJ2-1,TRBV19,CASSSSRLTKYNEQFF
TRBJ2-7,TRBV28,CASRDPPLGGSEQYF
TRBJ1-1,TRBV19,CASTEQIRGYTEAFF
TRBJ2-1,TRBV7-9,CASSLTSAYNEQFF
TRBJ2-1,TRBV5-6,CASTLTGSPSYNEQFF